The 14 T cell receptor beta chains listed next were all sequenced from one sample in a study of blood T cell repertoires in COVID-19. Sequencing was performed with immunoSEQ multiplex PCR; in TCRdb, only in-frame clones are kept and a portion is missing. The repertoire holds about 59,000 clones, over 75% seen once, with around 16% in the top ten. The sequenced sample was peripheral blood. The receptors shown here come from a human donor in a cohort sampled during active COVID-19.

The J gene is TRBJ1-1, the V gene TRBV29-1; D call uncertain. With 3 bases removed from V and 1 base from J, the gap between germline ends came to 6 bases. Looked up from germline, CDR1 is SQVTM and CDR2 is ANQGSEA. CDR3 length: 12 residues. DNA for the CDR3: TGCAGCGTTGAGGCCCAGAACACTGAAGCTTTCTTT. It encodes CSVEAQNTEAFF.

Comments on this clone: A junction boundary mismatches the germline segment, possibly from a read error. V usage is TRBV6-5 and J usage is TRBJ2-7; a possible D gene is TRBD2 (5 bases). The length of the CDR3 is 12 residues. Germline V CDR1 and CDR2: MNHEY, SVGAGI. The CDR3 here is CGTSARGAQYVF. DNA of the CDR3: TGTGGGACCTCGGCCCGGGGAGCCCAGTATGTCTTC.

The chain is built from TRBV24-1 and TRBJ1-4; 8 nucleotides line up with TRBD1. Unmatched junction bases numbered 11, after V lost 2 bases and J lost 7 bases. The CDR3 is 17 amino acids. Per the germline V gene, CDR1 is KGHDR and CDR2 is SFDVKD. This CDR3 is CATSDSGWTGPGEKLFF. CDR3 nucleotide sequence: TGTGCCACCAGTGATTCGGGATGGACAGGGCCGGGTGAAAAACTGTTTTTT.

The chain carries TRBV5-6 and TRBJ2-3, with a weak D call TRBD2 (5 bases). V was cut by 4 bases and J by 5 bases, with 20 bases left in between. The CDR3 runs 16 residues. Germline CDR1 and CDR2: SGHDT and YYEEEE. CDR3 amino acids: CASSPQVGLAGDTQYF. The CDR3 DNA follows: TGTGCCAGCAGCCCCCAGGTCGGGCTAGCTGGAGATACGCAGTATTTT. Full variable domain (remainder filled in from reference TRBV5-6 and TRBJ2-3): DAGVTQSPTHLIKTRGQQVTLRCSPKSGHDTVSWYQQALGQGPQFIFQYYEEEERQRGNFPDRFSGHQFPNYSSELNVNALLLGDSALYLCASSPQVGLAGDTQYFGPGTRLTVL.

V usage is TRBV7-8 and J usage is TRBJ2-1; the match to TRBD2 covers 7 bases. The V segment lost 0 bases and the J segment 3 bases; nucleotides outside the gene matches: 2. The CDR3 is 15 residues long. Germline CDR1 is SGHVS and CDR2 is FQNEAQ. CDR3 DNA sequence: TGTGCCAGCAGCTTAGCGGGGGGGTACTACAATGAGCAGTTCTTC. Protein sequence: CASSLAGGYYNEQFF.

The CDR3 is CAISEHNSGANVLTF. The CDR3, as DNA: TGTGCCATCAGTGAACATAACTCTGGGGCCAACGTCCTGACTTTC. This chain uses TRBV10-3 with TRBJ2-6; D is uncertain. The CDR3 extends over 15 amino acids. Trimming removed 3 bases at V and 0 bases at J, with 6 bases between. In germline, CDR1 is ENHRY, CDR2 SYGVKD.

In this sample, this clone turned up a few times. The V gene is TRBV5-4, the J gene TRBJ2-2; the D gene is possibly TRBD1 (8 bases). Trimming cost V 4 bases and J 4 bases, with 17 bases left between them. The length of the CDR3 is 16 residues. Germline V gene sequence: CDR1 SGHNT, CDR2 YYREEE (reference sequence). In nucleotides, the CDR3 is TGTGCCAGCAGCAAGGACACAGGGGGGGGCACCGGGGAGCTGTTTTTT. Encoded protein: CASSKDTGGGTGELFF.

V and J are TRBV2 and TRBJ2-7, with 11 nucleotides matching TRBD1. Germline V lookup: CDR1 SNHLY, CDR2 FYNNEI. The CDR3 spans 13 residues. With 10 bases clipped from V and 4 bases from J, the junction kept 6 bases outside the gene matches. Here the CDR3 reads CATRTGGAYEQYF. The CDR3 bases are TGTGCCACCAGGACAGGGGGCGCTTACGAGCAGTACTTC.

This clone occurred once. DNA of the CDR3: TGTGCCAGCACGCCGGGACAGGGGTTGGAAAAACTGTTTTTT. Encoded protein: CASTPGQGLEKLFF. The chain carries TRBV2 and TRBJ1-4; the match to TRBD1 covers 10 bases. Germline V gene data show CDR1 as SNHLY and CDR2 as FYNNEI. Trimming removed 7 bases from V and 8 bases from J; junction bases left unmatched: 7. This CDR3 comprises 14 residues.

The V and J genes are TRBV9 and TRBJ2-2; 7 bases are a match to TRBD2. Unmatched junction bases numbered 5, after V lost 0 bases and J lost 3 bases. From germline, CDR1 is SGDLS and CDR2 YYNGEE. The CDR3 extends over 16 amino acids. The CDR3 spells CASSVGGGGYTGELFF. CDR3 nucleotides: TGTGCCAGCAGCGTAGGTGGCGGGGGATACACCGGGGAGCTGTTTTTT.

CDR3 DNA sequence: TGTGCCAGCAGCGGCCGGGGGGGGTCCCAGCATTTT. This sequence encodes CASSGRGGSQHF. The J gene is TRBJ1-5, the V gene TRBV14, with D possibly matching TRBD1 (5 bases). The CDR3 has 12 residues. The germline V gene encodes CDR1 SGHDN and CDR2 FVKESK. Trimming cost V 5 bases and J 11 bases, with 13 bases left between them.

The chain is built from TRBV9 and TRBJ2-1; D may be TRBD2 (6 bases). The CDR3 spans 15 residues. Trimming stripped 0 bases from V and 7 bases from J, with 14 bases between. Germline V gives CDR1 SGDLS, CDR2 YYNGEE. The CDR3 bases are TGTGCCAGCAGCGTAGGCGGGGCCGCGAGTAATGAGCAGTTCTTC. Translated: CASSVGGAASNEQFF.

V gene TRBV9 combines with J gene TRBJ1-3, with TRBD1 matching over 8 bases. V shed 4 bases and J 6 bases; nucleotides not matched to a gene: 6. The germline gives CDR1 SGDLS, CDR2 YYNGEE. This CDR3 region has 14 residues. DNA of the CDR3: TGTGCCAGCAGCTTGGACAGGGAGGCAAACACCATATATTTT. Translating gives CASSLDREANTIYF.

The V call is TRBV19, the J call TRBJ2-1; TRBD2 might be the D (5 bases). Between the trimmed V and J ends, which lost 7 bases and 4 bases, there was a span of 11 bases. The CDR3 has 13 amino acids. The germline V gene has CDR1 LNHDA and CDR2 SQIVND (reference sequence). This CDR3 is CASIGESYNEQFF. Written as DNA, the CDR3 is TGTGCCAGTATCGGGGAATCTTACAATGAGCAGTTCTTC. The whole variable domain, filled in from reference TRBV19 and TRBJ2-1, reads DGGITQSPKYLFRKEGQNVTLSCEQNLNHDAMYWYRQDPGQGLRLIYYSQIVNDFQKGDIAEGYSVSREKKESFPLTVTSAQKNPTAFYLCASIGESYNEQFFGPGTRLTVL.